This record covers a single T cell receptor beta chain. CDR3 size: 13 residues. Per the germline V gene, CDR1 is SGHAT and CDR2 is FQNNGV. V was pared by 2 bases and J by 0 bases, with 4 bases between. The source of the sample is a study of blood T cell repertoires in COVID-19. Background on the study: Nucleic acid was either cDNA or gDNA, and it came from T cells, B-cell-depleted T cells, or PBMCs.

Measured with immunoSEQ multiplex PCR; TCRdb has only the in-frame clones, and not every one. This table holds under 250,000 clones, around 75% found once. The sequencing input was peripheral blood. The gene calls are TRBV11-2 and TRBJ2-5; no clear D gene. The source of this sequence is a woman aged 40 to 49 with COVID-19, enrolled during active disease. The CDR3 loop is CASSLTDQETQYF. CDR3 nucleotide sequence: TGTGCCAGCAGCTTAACAGACCAAGAGACCCAGTACTTC.